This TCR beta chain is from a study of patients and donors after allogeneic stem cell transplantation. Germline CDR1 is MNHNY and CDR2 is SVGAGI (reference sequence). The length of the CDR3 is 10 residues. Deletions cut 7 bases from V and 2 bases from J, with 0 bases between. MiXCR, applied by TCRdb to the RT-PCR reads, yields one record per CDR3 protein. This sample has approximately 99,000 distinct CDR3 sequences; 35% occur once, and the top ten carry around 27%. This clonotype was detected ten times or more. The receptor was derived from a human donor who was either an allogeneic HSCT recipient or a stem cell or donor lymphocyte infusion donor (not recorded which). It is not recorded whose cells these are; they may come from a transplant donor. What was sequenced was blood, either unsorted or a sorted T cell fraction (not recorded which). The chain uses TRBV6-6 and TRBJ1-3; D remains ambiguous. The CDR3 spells CASTGNTIYF. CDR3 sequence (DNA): TGTGCCAGCACTGGAAACACCATATATTTT.